This entry lists 7 T cell receptor beta chains sequenced from one sample in a study of blood T cell repertoires in COVID-19. The protocol was immunoSEQ multiplex PCR, while the TCRdb copy is restricted to in-frame clones and leaves out a portion. The sample consists of 250,000 to 300,000 clones, 88% of them appearing once. Sequenced sample: PBMCs or T cells enriched from blood (not recorded which). Every receptor here comes from a woman aged 55-70 years in a cohort exposed to, infected with or recovered from COVID-19 (not recorded which).

This clone was counted a single time. This chain links TRBV28 with TRBJ2-7; D unresolved. Trimming shortened V by 2 bases and J by 8 bases, and 13 bases separated the two germline ends. CDR3 size: 13 residues. CDR1 MDHEN and CDR2 SYDVKM come from the germline V gene. This chain's CDR3 is CASSLLPSKQQYF. The DNA for the CDR3 is TGTGCCAGCAGTTTACTCCCCTCTAAACAGCAGTACTTC.

The rearrangement joins TRBV5-1 to TRBJ2-2; 11 bases map to TRBD2. There are 19 residues in the CDR3. With V trimmed by 2 bases and J by 0 bases, 9 bases remained unmatched. CDR1 and CDR2 (germline): SGHRS, YFSETQ. For the CDR3, the DNA is TGCGCCAGCAGCTTTCATAGCGGGAGGGCCGGGTCGAACACCGGGGAGCTGTTTTTT. As protein: CASSFHSGRAGSNTGELFF.

The chain has TRBV6-2 or TRBV6-3 and TRBJ1-5, with no clear D. The CDR3 has 11 residues. CDR1 and CDR2 (germline): MNHEY, SVGEGT. V was shortened by 5 bases and J by 9 bases, with 8 bases between the two germline ends. CDR3 in amino acids: CASSDIGPQHF. The CDR3 nucleotides read TGTGCCAGCAGTGACATAGGGCCCCAGCATTTT.

The chain has TRBV5-1 and TRBJ2-7, with D possibly being TRBD1 (5 bases). The V gene's germline CDR1 is SGHRS and CDR2 YFSETQ. This CDR3 comprises 15 residues. Trimming removed 7 bases from V and 0 bases from J, with 17 bases in between. The CDR3 DNA reads TGCGCCAGCGGCCGCGACAGCCCGAGCTCCTACGAGCAGTACTTC. It encodes CASGRDSPSSYEQYF.

CDR3 nucleotides: TGTGCCACCAGTGATTTAAAGGGGGCGCGTTACGAGCAGTACTTC. Its protein product is CATSDLKGARYEQYF. The chain joins TRBV24-1 to TRBJ2-7, with 7 bases lining up with TRBD1. V lost 1 base and J lost 4; bases outside the gene matches: 6. The CDR3 consists of 15 residues. CDR1 and CDR2 (germline): KGHDR, SFDVKD.

This sequence joins TRBV28 and TRBJ1-4; tentatively, D is TRBD1 (5 bases). CDR3 length: 15 residues. Germline V gene data show CDR1 as MDHEN and CDR2 as SYDVKM. Trimming removed 6 bases from V and 8 bases from J, with 19 bases in between. DNA of the CDR3: TGTGCCAGCAGAGTCACTCTGGGGGGTGGCGAAAAACTGTTTTTT. The encoded protein is CASRVTLGGGEKLFF.

The chain joins TRBV18 to TRBJ1-2; D unresolved. The length of the CDR3 is 15 residues. Trimming shortened V by 1 base and J by 0 bases, and 9 bases separated the two germline ends. Germline CDR1 and CDR2: KGHSH and LQKENI. CDR3 nucleotide sequence: TGTGCCAGCTCACCACAGGACTCCCCTAACTATGGCTACACCTTC. Residues: CASSPQDSPNYGYTF. Drawing the rest from reference TRBV18 and TRBJ1-2, the complete variable domain is NAGVMQNPRHLVRRRGQEARLRCSPMKGHSHVYWYRQLPEEGLKFMVYLQKENIIDESGMPKERFSAEFPKEGPSILRIQQVVRGDSAAYFCASSPQDSPNYGYTFGSGTRLTVV.